There are many counts of the clone carrying this T cell receptor beta chain. This record comes from a study of T-cell reconstitution after alpha-beta-depleted transplantation in children. There are 13 residues in the CDR3. With 7 bases removed from V and 1 base from J, the gap between germline ends came to 11 bases. From germline, CDR1 is MNHEY and CDR2 SMNVEV (reference sequence). This sample's TCRbeta library carried unique molecular identifier barcodes. TCRdb redid the calling of the PCR reads with MiXCR, one entry per CDR3 protein. The table lists fewer than 750,000 distinct CDR3 sequences, 20% to 25% of them singletons.

The source is a boy in the first two years of life who had a stem cell transplant for acute myeloid leukemia, so the T cells may come from the graft donor. Sequenced here: PBMCs, mostly from graft donor cells, sampled 360 days after TCRalphabeta/CD19-depleted stem cell transplant. This chain uses TRBV27 with TRBJ2-7; a weak D match, TRBD2 (5 bases). CDR3 DNA: TGTGCCAGCAACTTCGGAGGTTCCTACGAGCAGTACTTC. Amino acids: CASNFGGSYEQYF.